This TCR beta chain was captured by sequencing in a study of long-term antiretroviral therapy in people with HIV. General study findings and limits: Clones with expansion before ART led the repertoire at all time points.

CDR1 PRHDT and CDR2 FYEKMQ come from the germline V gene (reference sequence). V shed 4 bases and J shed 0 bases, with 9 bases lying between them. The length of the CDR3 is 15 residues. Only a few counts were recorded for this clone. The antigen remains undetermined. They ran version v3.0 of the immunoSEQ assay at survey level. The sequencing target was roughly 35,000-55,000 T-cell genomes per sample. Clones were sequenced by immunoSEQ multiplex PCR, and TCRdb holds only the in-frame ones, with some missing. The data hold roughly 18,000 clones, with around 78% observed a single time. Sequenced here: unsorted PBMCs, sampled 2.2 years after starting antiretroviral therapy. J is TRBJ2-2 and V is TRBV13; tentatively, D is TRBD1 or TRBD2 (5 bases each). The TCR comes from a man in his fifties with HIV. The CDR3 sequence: CASSSRDPNTGELFF. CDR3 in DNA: TGTGCCAGCAGCTCCCGGGACCCGAACACCGGGGAGCTGTTTTTT. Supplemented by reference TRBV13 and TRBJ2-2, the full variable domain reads AAGVIQSPRHLIKEKRETATLKCYPIPRHDTVYWYQQGPGQDPQFLISFYEKMQSDKGSIPDRFSAQQFSDYHSELNMSSLELGDSALYFCASSSRDPNTGELFFGEGSRLTVL.